This T cell receptor beta chain came from a study of PD-L1 blockade in urothelial cancer (dated by TCRdb to about 2017). As for the study more broadly: Every patient began therapy in the mid-2010s and was given atezolizumab 1,200 mg intravenously every 3 weeks. About 90% of the roughly 30 patients were identified as males with urothelial cancer of bladder origin, and a prior smoking history was reported by 18 of 29 patients. Patients had an ECOG performance status of 0 or 1 and had received between 0 and 3 prior chemotherapy regimens. Blood samples were analyzed at two time points: 3 weeks after treatment start (second dose) and 6 weeks after treatment start. Blood samples yielded a median of around 150,000 T cells and 65,000 to 95,000 unique TCRs, with median clonality 0.080. Somatic, immune and clinical correlates of response to PD-L1 blockade with atezolizumab in urothelial cancer were the focus of an exploratory multi-omic analysis. Pretreatment tumor samples and matched peripheral blood, collected serially before and after atezolizumab treatment, underwent TCR sequencing. Progression-free survival longer than 6 months counted as durable clinical benefit, and TCR features were additionally tested against both progression-free and overall survival. In the same patients, pretreatment tumors underwent whole exome sequencing and RNA sequencing in addition to TCR sequencing. Ten or so patients reached durable clinical benefit, while 20 patients did not. Pretreatment blood TCR-seq was available for 27 to 30 patients, at least one posttreatment blood collection was obtained for approximately 24 patients, and tumor TCR-seq was available for approximately 24 patients.

This clone was found once. The target of this receptor is not known. Base qualities are missing; no much larger clone stands one base away. Synthetic TCR analog templates were spiked into each PCR to estimate absolute template abundance from read counts. The immunoSEQ assay used bias-controlled V and J gene primers to amplify TCRbeta CDR3 regions from genomic DNA. Sequencing of rearranged TCRbeta segments was performed at approximately 20X coverage. The published analysis was carried out like this. Sequencing errors were corrected by clustering and CDR3s were annotated against IMGT to assign V, D and J genes. Downstream analyses used only productive TCRbeta rearrangements, leaving out any out-of-frame or stop-codon sequences. Clonality was calculated as one minus the Shannon entropy normalized by the log of the number of unique productive sequences. Fisher's exact test with Benjamini-Hochberg correction, at a threshold of adjusted p below 0.01, was used to find clones that differed between time points or between blood and tumor. Entries here come from immuneACCESS through TCRdb and include only in-frame sequences with V and J called. Some clones fail to appear in such tables; in the studies checked, an unresolved V gene covers under half of the shortfall, and the cause of the remainder is unknown. That table gives V, J and clone size, and the DNA gave D and trimming. The sample table shows some 84,000 clones, and around 87% are seen once. 4.5% to 7% of the sample lies in the top ten.

V is reduced by 4 bases and J by 2 bases, leaving a spacing of 8 bases between them. CDR3 length: 13 amino acids, cysteine to phenylalanine. Only CDR3 DNA remains: 39 bases, in frame from the first base. The germline V gene specifies MGHDK as CDR1 and SYGVNS as CDR2. The cohort comprised about 30 patients with locally advanced or metastatic urothelial carcinoma treated at Memorial Sloan Kettering on a trial protocol. Peripheral blood mononuclear cells were collected from each patient pretreatment and during treatment, giving between 1 and 8 total time points per patient. The Qiagen DNeasy Blood extraction kit was used to purify genomic DNA from total PBMCs and tumor samples. PBMCs were collected pretreatment and during treatment, and were isolated and stored as previously described. General findings and caveats noted by the study authors: Because the sample size was small (n ≈ 29) and many of the analyses were exploratory, the results are meant to be hypothesis-generating. Improved progression-free and overall survival was associated with having pretreatment peripheral blood TCR clonality below the median. At 3 weeks after the start of treatment, tumor-associated TCR clones in peripheral blood had expanded more in patients with durable benefit (n of about 22, p = 0.022).

The sample here was PBMCs, taken around atezolizumab (anti-PD-L1) treatment. The source of this sequence is a woman in her 70s with urothelial cancer. The receptor chain draws on TRBV25-1 and TRBJ2-5; no D gene is confidently identified. The CDR3 in this case is CASSGYGQETQYF. The nucleotide sequence is TGTGCCAGCAGTGGGTACGGTCAAGAGACCCAGTACTTC.